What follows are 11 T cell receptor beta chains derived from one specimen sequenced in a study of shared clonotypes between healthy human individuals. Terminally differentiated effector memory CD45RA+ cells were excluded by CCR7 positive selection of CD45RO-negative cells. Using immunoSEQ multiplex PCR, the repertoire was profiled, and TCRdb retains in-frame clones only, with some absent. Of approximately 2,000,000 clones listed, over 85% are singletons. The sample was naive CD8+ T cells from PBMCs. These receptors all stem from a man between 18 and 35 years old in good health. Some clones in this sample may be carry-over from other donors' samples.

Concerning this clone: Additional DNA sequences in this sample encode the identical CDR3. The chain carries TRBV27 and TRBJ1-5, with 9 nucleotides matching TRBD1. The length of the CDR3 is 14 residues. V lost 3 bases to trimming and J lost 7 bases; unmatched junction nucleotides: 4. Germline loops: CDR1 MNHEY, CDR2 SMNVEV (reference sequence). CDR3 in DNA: TGTGCCAGCAGTTTGGACAGGGGCAGCCAGCCCCAGCATTTT. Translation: CASSLDRGSQPQHF.

The CDR3 coding sequence is TGTGCCAGCAGCTTAGTTGTAGGCCAGGGGGCTTTCTTT. Protein: CASSLVVGQGAFF. J is TRBJ1-1 and V is TRBV7-9; perhaps TRBD1 as D (6 bases). Germline V gives CDR1 SEHNR, CDR2 FQNEAQ (reference sequence). The CDR3 contains 13 residues. Trimming took 1 base from V and 11 from J, leaving 14 bases between them.

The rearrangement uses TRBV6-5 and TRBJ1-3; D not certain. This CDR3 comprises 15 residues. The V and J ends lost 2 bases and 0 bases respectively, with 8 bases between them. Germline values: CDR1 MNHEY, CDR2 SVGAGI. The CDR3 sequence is CASSYRMVSGNTIYF. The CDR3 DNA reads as TGTGCCAGCAGTTACCGCATGGTCTCTGGAAACACCATATATTTT.

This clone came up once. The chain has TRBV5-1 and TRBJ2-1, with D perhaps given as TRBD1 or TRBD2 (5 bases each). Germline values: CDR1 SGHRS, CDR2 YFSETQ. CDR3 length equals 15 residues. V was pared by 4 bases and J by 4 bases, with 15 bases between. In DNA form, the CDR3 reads TGCGCCAGCAGCGAGCCCGGGACGGAGTACAATGAGCAGTTCTTC. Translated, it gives CASSEPGTEYNEQFF.

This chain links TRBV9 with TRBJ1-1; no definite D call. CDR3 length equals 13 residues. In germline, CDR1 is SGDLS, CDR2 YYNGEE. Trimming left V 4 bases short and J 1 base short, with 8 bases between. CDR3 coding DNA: TGTGCCAGCAGCCTTAGGACGAACACTGAAGCTTTCTTT. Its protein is CASSLRTNTEAFF.

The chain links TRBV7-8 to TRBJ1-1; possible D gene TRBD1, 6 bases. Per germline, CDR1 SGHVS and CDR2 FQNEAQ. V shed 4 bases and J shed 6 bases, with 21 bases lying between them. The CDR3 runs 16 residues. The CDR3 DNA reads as TGTGCCAGCAGCTCATTCGCCCACAGGGTCGTGGCTGAAGCTTTCTTT. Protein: CASSSFAHRVVAEAFF.

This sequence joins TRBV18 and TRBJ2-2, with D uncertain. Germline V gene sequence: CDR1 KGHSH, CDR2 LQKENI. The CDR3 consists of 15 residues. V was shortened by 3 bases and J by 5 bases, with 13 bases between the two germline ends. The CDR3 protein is CASSPWKTKTGELFF. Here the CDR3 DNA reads TGTGCCAGCTCACCCTGGAAAACAAAAACCGGGGAGCTGTTTTTT. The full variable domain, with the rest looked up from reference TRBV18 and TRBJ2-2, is NAGVMQNPRHLVRRRGQEARLRCSPMKGHSHVYWYRQLPEEGLKFMVYLQKENIIDESGMPKERFSAEFPKEGPSILRIQQVVRGDSAAYFCASSPWKTKTGELFFGEGSRLTVL.

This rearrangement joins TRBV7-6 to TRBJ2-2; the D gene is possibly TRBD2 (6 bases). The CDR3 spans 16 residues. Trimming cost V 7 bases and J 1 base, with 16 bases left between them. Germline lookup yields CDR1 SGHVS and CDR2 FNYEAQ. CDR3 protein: CASTPGGLVNTGELFF. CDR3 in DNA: TGTGCCAGCACCCCTGGGGGGTTGGTGAACACCGGGGAGCTGTTTTTT.

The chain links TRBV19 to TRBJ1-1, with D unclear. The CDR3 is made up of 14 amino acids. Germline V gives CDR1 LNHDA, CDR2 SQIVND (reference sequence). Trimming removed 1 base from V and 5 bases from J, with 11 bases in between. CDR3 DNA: TGTGCCAGTAGTATAGTCGGGCGACCGACTGAAGCTTTCTTT. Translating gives CASSIVGRPTEAFF.

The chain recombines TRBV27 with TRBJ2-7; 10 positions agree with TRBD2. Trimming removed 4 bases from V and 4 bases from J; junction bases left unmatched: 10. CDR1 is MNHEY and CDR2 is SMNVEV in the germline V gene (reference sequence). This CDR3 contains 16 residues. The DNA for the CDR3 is TGTGCCAGCAGTTCGGCCCGGACTAGCGGATCTTACGAGCAGTACTTC. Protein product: CASSSARTSGSYEQYF.

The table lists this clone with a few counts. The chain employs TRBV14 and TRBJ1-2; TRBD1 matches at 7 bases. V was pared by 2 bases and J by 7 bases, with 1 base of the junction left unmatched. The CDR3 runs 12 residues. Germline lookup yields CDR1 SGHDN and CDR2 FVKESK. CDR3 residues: CASSQRTGGYTF. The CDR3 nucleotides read TGTGCCAGCAGCCAAAGGACAGGTGGCTACACCTTC.